A single sample is the source of the 21 T cell receptor beta chains below, sequenced in a study of siplizumab effects on memory and regulatory T cells. TCRdb keeps only in-frame clones here, not all; method: immunoSEQ multiplex PCR. Of about 85,000 clones in the sample, over 90% are singletons; the top ten hold roughly 20%. Sequenced sample: CD8+ T cells sorted from blood. Source of these receptors: a human donor in good health.

This sequence joins TRBV27 and TRBJ1-5; no clear D gene. Trimming cost V 6 bases and J 0 bases, with 21 bases left between them. CDR3 length equals 18 residues. From germline, CDR1 is MNHEY and CDR2 SMNVEV (reference sequence). The CDR3 nucleotides read TGTGCCAGCAGCCCTATTCTCGGAACAGTTAATAGCAATCAGCCCCAGCATTTT. This codes for CASSPILGTVNSNQPQHF.

Points on this clone: It is likely a read error: a sequence one base away is far more abundant. Distinct nucleotide sequences in the sample also encode this CDR3. V usage is TRBV4-1 and J usage is TRBJ2-5, with TRBD1 as a possible D gene (5 bases). With 2 bases removed from V and 0 bases from J, the gap between germline ends came to 10 bases. The CDR3 is 15 amino acids. CDR1 is MGHRA, CDR2 YSYEKL, per germline. Written as DNA, the CDR3 is TGCGCCAGCAGCCAACGTACAGGTGACCAAGAGACCCAGTACTTC. Amino acids: CASSQRTGDQETQYF.

This sequence joins TRBV29-1 and TRBJ2-1, with 8 nucleotides matching TRBD2. Germline V CDR1 and CDR2: SQVTM, ANQGSEA. With 3 bases clipped from V and 2 bases from J, the junction kept 9 bases outside the gene matches. The CDR3 sequence is 16 residues long. The CDR3 spells CSVDGQREKPYNEQFF. The CDR3, as DNA: TGCAGCGTTGATGGGCAGCGGGAGAAACCCTACAATGAGCAGTTCTTC.

The rearrangement uses TRBV15 and TRBJ2-7; D not certain. This CDR3 has 11 amino acids. Trimming removed 3 bases from V and 7 bases from J, with 7 bases in between. Germline V CDR1 and CDR2: LNHNV, YYDKDF (reference sequence). DNA for the CDR3: TGTGCCACCAGCAGTCTCCGGGAGCAGTACTTC. Translating gives CATSSLREQYF.

This chain connects TRBV29-1 to TRBJ2-2, with 10 bases identical to TRBD2. CDR1 and CDR2 (germline): SQVTM, ANQGSEA. The CDR3 is 17 amino acids. V trimming: 3 bases; J trimming: 3 bases; junction bases outside the gene matches: 10. Here the CDR3 reads CSVESGLAGVHTGELFF. The CDR3 coding sequence is TGCAGCGTTGAGTCAGGGCTAGCGGGAGTCCACACCGGGGAGCTGTTTTTT.

This rearrangement joins TRBV14 to TRBJ1-4, with a possible D match to TRBD1 (5 bases). The CDR3 length is 16 residues. V gave up 0 bases and J gave up 5 bases, with 13 bases separating them. Per germline, CDR1 SGHDN and CDR2 FVKESK. This CDR3 reads CASSQDRAGRNEKLFF. In nucleotides, the CDR3 is TGTGCCAGCAGCCAAGATCGGGCAGGGAGAAATGAAAAACTGTTTTTT.

The J gene is TRBJ2-1, the V gene TRBV27; D call uncertain. This CDR3 is built from 15 residues. Germline V gives CDR1 MNHEY, CDR2 SMNVEV (reference sequence). V was trimmed by 3 bases and J by 0 bases, leaving 9 bases between them. Here the CDR3 DNA reads TGTGCCAGCAGTTTCCGGGCGAGCTCCTACAATGAGCAGTTCTTC. Translation gives CASSFRASSYNEQFF.

This clone was found once. The genes are TRBV19 and TRBJ2-1; 10 nucleotides line up with TRBD1. This CDR3 comprises 15 residues. Germline assignment: CDR1 LNHDA and CDR2 SQIVND (reference sequence). The V gene end was trimmed by 5 bases and the J gene end by 6 bases; junction bases not matched to a gene: 7. CDR3 protein: CASSLGDRGTNEQFF. The CDR3 DNA reads TGTGCCAGTAGTCTTGGGGACAGGGGAACCAATGAGCAGTTCTTC.

This chain uses TRBV4-1 with TRBJ2-1; D not certain. In germline, CDR1 is MGHRA, CDR2 YSYEKL. Trimming cost V 1 base and J 8 bases, with 6 bases left between them. The CDR3 loop spans 12 amino acids. The CDR3: CASSQGRDEQFF. The CDR3 region has the DNA TGCGCCAGCAGCCAAGGTAGGGATGAGCAGTTCTTC.

The chain carries TRBV13 and TRBJ2-1; 7 nucleotides match TRBD1. Germline trimming cut 0 bases from V and 0 bases from J; bases unmatched to any gene: 2. CDR1 PRHDT and CDR2 FYEKMQ come from the germline V gene (reference sequence). The CDR3 extends over 16 amino acids. The CDR3 DNA reads as TGTGCCAGCAGCTTAGGGGCAGGGGGCTCCTACAATGAGCAGTTCTTC. This encodes CASSLGAGGSYNEQFF.

The chain joins TRBV11-2 to TRBJ1-2; TRBD1 is a possible D gene (5 bases). In germline, CDR1 is SGHAT, CDR2 FQNNGV. Trimming shortened V by 2 bases and J by 8 bases, and 21 bases separated the two germline ends. The CDR3 spans 16 residues. CDR3 nucleotides: TGTGCCAGCAGCTTAACTAGCGATCATCTCAGGGAGGGCTACACCTTC. It is translated as CASSLTSDHLREGYTF.

The chain employs TRBV27 and TRBJ2-5; D is unresolved. Germline loops: CDR1 MNHEY, CDR2 SMNVEV (reference sequence). V shed 8 bases and J shed 1 base, with 17 bases lying between them. CDR3 length: 15 residues. The CDR3 coding sequence is TGTGCCAGCGGGTCCTTCGAAAATACCCAAGAGACCCAGTACTTC. Translated: CASGSFENTQETQYF.

CDR3 coding DNA: TGTGCTAGTGGTTTGGGGGGACAGACCTACAATGAGCAGTTCTTC. Its protein is CASGLGGQTYNEQFF. The J gene is TRBJ2-1, the V gene TRBV12-5; 7 bases agree with TRBD1. Germline CDR1 is LGHNT and CDR2 is FRNRAP. V dropped 1 base and J dropped 2; count of bases not matched to a gene: 2. There are 15 residues in the CDR3.

The chain couples TRBV4-2 to TRBJ2-1; a weak D match, TRBD2 (6 bases). This CDR3 has 15 amino acids. CDR1 LGHNA and CDR2 YNFKEQ come from the germline V gene. Trimming took 0 bases from V and 4 from J, leaving 10 bases between them. In DNA form, the CDR3 reads TGTGCCAGCAGCCAAGATAGGCGGGGATACAATGAGCAGTTCTTC. Protein sequence: CASSQDRRGYNEQFF.

This CDR3 is CASSLELAGNNEQFF. Written as DNA, the CDR3 is TGTGCCAGCAGCTTAGAACTAGCGGGAAACAATGAGCAGTTCTTC. The chain recombines TRBV7-6 with TRBJ2-1, with TRBD2 identical over 10 bases. Germline CDR1 and CDR2: SGHVS and FNYEAQ. CDR3 length equals 15 residues. Trimming removed 1 base from V and 5 bases from J; junction bases left unmatched: 2. Based on the CDR3 plus reference TRBV7-6 and TRBJ2-1, the full variable domain is GAGVSQSPRYKVTKRGQDVALRCDPISGHVSLYWYRQALGQGPEFLTYFNYEAQQDKSGLPNDRFSAERPEGSISTLTIQRTEQRDSAMYRCASSLELAGNNEQFFGPGTRLTVL.

This clone was recorded once. The gene calls are TRBV6-6 and TRBJ1-3; D gene unclear. Trimming left V 0 bases short and J 0 bases short, with 9 bases between. This CDR3 has 16 residues. The germline CDR1 and CDR2 sequences are MNHNY and SVGAGI (reference sequence). This CDR3 is CASSYSAGNSGNTIYF. The CDR3 nucleotides are TGTGCCAGCAGTTACTCCGCGGGAAACTCTGGAAACACCATATATTTT.

The V and J genes are TRBV7-3 and TRBJ2-7, with 11 bases lining up with TRBD1. The CDR3 is made up of 13 amino acids. Germline V gives CDR1 SGHTA, CDR2 FQGTGA. With V trimmed by 4 bases and J by 6 bases, 2 bases remained unmatched. DNA for the CDR3: TGTGCCAGCAGCTGGGACAGGGGGAGCGAGCAGTACTTC. This sequence encodes CASSWDRGSEQYF.

The V gene is TRBV27, the J gene TRBJ2-7; 7 nucleotides line up with TRBD1. Germline values: CDR1 MNHEY, CDR2 SMNVEV (reference sequence). Trimming at V came to 5 bases and at J to 6 bases, leaving 10 bases not matched to a gene. The CDR3 runs 14 residues. CDR3: CASSVVGQPTEQYF. CDR3 bases: TGTGCCAGCAGTGTCGTGGGACAGCCTACCGAGCAGTACTTC.

This chain links TRBV9 with TRBJ2-5; TRBD2 matches at 10 bases. The trim removed 0 bases at V and 4 bases at J, leaving 3 bases unmatched. The CDR3 has 15 amino acids. Germline CDR1 and CDR2: SGDLS and YYNGEE. CDR3 in DNA: TGTGCCAGCAGCGTAGCGGTAGCGGGAGGAGAGACCCAGTACTTC. Translating it yields CASSVAVAGGETQYF.

The gene calls are TRBV5-6 and TRBJ2-3; 7 bases are a match to TRBD2. CDR1 SGHDT and CDR2 YYEEEE come from the germline V gene. The CDR3 consists of 14 residues. The junction had 0 bases not matched to a gene; V was cut back by 1 base and J by 1 base. CDR3 residues: CASSLTSGTDTQYF. In DNA form, the CDR3 reads TGTGCCAGCAGCTTGACTAGCGGCACAGATACGCAGTATTTT.

This chain uses TRBV18 with TRBJ2-7; D is undetermined. From germline, CDR1 is KGHSH and CDR2 LQKENI. Trimming removed 2 bases from V and 6 bases from J, with 8 bases in between. The CDR3 is 12 amino acids. Here the CDR3 reads CASSPGHPEQYF. Written as DNA, the CDR3 is TGTGCCAGCTCACCAGGCCATCCCGAGCAGTACTTC.